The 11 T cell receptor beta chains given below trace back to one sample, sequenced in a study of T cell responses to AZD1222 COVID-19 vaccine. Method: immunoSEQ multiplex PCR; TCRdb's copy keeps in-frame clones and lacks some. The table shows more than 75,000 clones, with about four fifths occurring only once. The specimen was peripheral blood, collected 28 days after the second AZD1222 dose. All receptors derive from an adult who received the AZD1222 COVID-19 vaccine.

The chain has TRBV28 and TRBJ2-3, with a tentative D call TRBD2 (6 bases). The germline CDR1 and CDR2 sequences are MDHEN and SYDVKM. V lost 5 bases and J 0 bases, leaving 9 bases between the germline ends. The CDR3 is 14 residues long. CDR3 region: CASSTGTSTDTQYF. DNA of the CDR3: TGTGCCAGCAGTACTGGGACTAGCACAGATACGCAGTATTTT.

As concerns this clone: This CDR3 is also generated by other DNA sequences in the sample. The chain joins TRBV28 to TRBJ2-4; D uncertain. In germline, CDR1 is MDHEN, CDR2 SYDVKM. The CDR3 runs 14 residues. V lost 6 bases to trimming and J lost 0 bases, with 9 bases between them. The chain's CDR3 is CASRKRLAKNIQYF. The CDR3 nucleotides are TGTGCCAGCAGGAAGAGGTTAGCCAAAAACATTCAGTACTTC.

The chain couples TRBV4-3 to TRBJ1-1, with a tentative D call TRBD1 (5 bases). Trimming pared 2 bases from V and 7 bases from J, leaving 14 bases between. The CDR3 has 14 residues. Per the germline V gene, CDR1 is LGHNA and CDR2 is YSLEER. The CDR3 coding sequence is TGCGCCAGCAGCCAAAATACAGGCTGGGGTGAAGCTTTCTTT. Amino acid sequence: CASSQNTGWGEAFF.

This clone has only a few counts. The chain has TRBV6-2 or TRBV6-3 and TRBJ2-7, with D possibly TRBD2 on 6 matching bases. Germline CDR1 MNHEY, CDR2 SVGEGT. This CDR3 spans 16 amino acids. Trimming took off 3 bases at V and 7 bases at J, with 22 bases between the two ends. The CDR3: CASSYPGDLMMGEQYF. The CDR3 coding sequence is TGTGCCAGCAGTTATCCGGGGGACTTAATGATGGGGGAGCAGTACTTC.

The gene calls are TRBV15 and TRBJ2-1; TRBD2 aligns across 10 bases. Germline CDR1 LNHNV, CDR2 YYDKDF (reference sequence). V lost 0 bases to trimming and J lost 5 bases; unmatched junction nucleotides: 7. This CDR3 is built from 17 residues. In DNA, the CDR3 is TGTGCCACCAGCAGAGATTTGGCTAGCGGGAGAAACAATGAGCAGTTCTTC. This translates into CATSRDLASGRNNEQFF. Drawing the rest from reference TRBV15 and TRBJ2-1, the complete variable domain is DAMVIQNPRYQVTQFGKPVTLSCSQTLNHNVMYWYQQKSSQAPKLLFHYYDKDFNNEADTPDNFQSRRPNTSFCFLDIRSPGLGDTAMYLCATSRDLASGRNNEQFFGPGTRLTVL.

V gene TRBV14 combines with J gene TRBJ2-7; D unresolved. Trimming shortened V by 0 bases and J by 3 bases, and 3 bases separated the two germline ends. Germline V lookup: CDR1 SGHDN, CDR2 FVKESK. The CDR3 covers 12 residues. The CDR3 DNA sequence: TGTGCCAGCAGCCAAGAGGGCTACGAGCAGTACTTC. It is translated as CASSQEGYEQYF.

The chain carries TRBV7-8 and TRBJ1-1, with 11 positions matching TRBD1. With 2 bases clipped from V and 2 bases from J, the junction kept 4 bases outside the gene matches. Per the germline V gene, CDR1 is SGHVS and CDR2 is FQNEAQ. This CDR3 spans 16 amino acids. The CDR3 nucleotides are TGTGCCAGCAGCTTAAGGGACAGGGGGTCTAACACTGAAGCTTTCTTT. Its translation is CASSLRDRGSNTEAFF. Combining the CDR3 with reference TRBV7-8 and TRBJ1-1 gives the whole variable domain GAGVSQSPRYKVAKRGQDVALRCDPISGHVSLFWYQQALGQGPEFLTYFQNEAQLDKSGLPSDRFFAERPEGSVSTLKIQRTQQEDSAVYLCASSLRDRGSNTEAFFGQGTRLTVV.

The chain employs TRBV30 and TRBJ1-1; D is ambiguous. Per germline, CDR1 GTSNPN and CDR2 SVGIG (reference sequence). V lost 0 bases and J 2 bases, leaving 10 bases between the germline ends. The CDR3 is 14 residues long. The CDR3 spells CAWSVLAGNTEAFF. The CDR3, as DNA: TGTGCCTGGAGTGTACTGGCAGGCAACACTGAAGCTTTCTTT.

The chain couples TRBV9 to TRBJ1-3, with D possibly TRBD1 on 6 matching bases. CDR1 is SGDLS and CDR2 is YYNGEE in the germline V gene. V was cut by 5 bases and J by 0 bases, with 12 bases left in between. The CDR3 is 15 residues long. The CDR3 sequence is CASSDRQASGNTIYF. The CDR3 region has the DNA TGTGCCAGCAGTGACCGACAGGCCTCTGGAAACACCATATATTTT.

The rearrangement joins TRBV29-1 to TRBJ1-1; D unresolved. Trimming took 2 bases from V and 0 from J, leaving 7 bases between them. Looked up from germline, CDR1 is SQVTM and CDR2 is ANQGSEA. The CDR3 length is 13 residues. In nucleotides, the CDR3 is TGCAGCGTTGAATCCCGAATGAACACTGAAGCTTTCTTT. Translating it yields CSVESRMNTEAFF.

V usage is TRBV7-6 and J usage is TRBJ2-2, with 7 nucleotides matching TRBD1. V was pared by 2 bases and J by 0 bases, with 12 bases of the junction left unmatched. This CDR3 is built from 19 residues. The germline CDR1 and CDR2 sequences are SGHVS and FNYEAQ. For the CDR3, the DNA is TGTGCCAGCAGCTTACACCCGCCCCCGGGACAGTCGAACACCGGGGAGCTGTTTTTT. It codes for CASSLHPPPGQSNTGELFF.